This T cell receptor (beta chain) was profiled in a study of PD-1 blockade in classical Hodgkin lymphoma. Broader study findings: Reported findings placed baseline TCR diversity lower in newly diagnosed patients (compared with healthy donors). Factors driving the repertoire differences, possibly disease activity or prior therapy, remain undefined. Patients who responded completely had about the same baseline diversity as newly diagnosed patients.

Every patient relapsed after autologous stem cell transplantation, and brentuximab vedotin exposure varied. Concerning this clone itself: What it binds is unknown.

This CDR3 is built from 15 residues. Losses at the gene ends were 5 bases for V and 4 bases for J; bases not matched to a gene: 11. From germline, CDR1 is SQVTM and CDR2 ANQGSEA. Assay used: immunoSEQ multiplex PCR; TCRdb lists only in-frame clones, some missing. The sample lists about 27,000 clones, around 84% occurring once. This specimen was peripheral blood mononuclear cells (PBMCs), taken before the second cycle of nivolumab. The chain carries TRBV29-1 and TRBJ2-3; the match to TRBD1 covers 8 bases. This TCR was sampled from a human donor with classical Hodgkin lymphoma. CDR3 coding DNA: TGCAGCGTTCGGTTGGGACAGGCGGGCCCAGATACGCAGTATTTT. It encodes CSVRLGQAGPDTQYF.